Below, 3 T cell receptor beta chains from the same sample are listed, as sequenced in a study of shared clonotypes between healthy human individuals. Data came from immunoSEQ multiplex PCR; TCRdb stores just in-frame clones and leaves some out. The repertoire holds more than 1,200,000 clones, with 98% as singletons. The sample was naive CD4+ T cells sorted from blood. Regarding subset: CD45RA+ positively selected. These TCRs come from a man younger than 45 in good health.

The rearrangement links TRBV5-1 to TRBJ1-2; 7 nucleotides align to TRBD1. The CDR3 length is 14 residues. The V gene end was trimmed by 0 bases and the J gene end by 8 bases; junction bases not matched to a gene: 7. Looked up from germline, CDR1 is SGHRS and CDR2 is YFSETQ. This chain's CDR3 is CASSLEPGTVGYTF. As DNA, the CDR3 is TGCGCCAGCAGCTTGGAACCCGGGACAGTCGGCTACACCTTC.

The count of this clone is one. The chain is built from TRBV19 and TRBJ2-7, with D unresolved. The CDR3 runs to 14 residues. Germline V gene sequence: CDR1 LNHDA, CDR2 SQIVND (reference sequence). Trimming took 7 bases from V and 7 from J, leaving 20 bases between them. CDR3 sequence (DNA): TGTGCCAGTACCCCCGGTCGGGCACCCAGGGAGCAGTACTTC. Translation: CASTPGRAPREQYF.

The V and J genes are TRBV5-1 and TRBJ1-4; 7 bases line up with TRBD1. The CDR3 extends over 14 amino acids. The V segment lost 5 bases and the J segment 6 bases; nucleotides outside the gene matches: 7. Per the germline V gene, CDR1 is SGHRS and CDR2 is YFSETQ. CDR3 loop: CASSQPGQHEKLFF. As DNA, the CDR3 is TGCGCCAGCAGTCAACCGGGACAGCATGAAAAACTGTTTTTT.